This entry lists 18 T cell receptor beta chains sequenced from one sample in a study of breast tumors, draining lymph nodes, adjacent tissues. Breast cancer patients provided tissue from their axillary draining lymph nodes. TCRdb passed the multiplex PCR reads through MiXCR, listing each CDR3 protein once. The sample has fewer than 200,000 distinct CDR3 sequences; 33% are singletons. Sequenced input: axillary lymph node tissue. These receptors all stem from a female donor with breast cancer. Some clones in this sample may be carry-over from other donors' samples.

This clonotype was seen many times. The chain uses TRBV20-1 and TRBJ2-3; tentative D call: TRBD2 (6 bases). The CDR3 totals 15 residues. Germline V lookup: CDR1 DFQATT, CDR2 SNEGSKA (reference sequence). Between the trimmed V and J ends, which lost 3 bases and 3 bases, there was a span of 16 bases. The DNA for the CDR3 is TGCAGTGCTAGGGGAGGAAGCGGACCTACAGATACGCAGTATTTT. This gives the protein CSARGGSGPTDTQYF.

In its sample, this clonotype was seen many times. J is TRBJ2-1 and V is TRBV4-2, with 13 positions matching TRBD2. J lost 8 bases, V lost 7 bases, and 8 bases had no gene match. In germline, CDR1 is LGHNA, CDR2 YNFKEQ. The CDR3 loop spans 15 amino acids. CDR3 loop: CASTLRLAGGDEQFF. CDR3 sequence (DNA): TGTGCCAGCACCCTAAGACTAGCGGGAGGCGATGAGCAGTTCTTC.

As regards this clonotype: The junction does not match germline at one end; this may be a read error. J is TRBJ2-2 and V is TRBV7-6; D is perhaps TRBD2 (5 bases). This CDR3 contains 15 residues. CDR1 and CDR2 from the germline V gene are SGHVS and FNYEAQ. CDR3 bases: TGTGCCAGCAGCTTAATCGGGAAAGCAACCGGGGAGCTGTTCTTT. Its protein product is CASSLIGKATGELFF.

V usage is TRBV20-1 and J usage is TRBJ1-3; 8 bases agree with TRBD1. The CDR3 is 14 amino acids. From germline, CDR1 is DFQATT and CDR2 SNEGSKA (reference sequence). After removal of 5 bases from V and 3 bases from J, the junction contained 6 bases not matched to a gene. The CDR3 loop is CSALYDRGGNTIYF. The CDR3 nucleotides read TGCAGTGCTCTGTACGACAGGGGTGGAAACACCATATATTTT.

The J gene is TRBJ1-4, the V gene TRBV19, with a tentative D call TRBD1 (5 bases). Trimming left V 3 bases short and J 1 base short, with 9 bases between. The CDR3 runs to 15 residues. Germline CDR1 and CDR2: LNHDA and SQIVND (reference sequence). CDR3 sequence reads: CASSMSGQTNEKLFF. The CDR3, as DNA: TGTGCCAGTAGTATGTCGGGGCAAACTAATGAAAAACTGTTTTTT.

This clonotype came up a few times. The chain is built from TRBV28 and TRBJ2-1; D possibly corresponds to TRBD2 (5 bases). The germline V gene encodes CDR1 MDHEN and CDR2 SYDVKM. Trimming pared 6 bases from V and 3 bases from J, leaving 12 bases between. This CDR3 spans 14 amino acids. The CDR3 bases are TGTGCCAGCAGCCCCTCGCGGGTCTACAATGAGCAGTTCTTC. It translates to CASSPSRVYNEQFF.

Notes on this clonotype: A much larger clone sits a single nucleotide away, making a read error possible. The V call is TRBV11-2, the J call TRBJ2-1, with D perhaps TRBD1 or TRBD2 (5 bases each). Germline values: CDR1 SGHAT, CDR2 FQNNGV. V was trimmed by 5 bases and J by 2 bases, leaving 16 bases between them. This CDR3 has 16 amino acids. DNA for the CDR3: TGTGCCAGCAGCCCCGAGCGTGGGACCCCCTACAATGAGCAGTTCTTC. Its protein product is CASSPERGTPYNEQFF. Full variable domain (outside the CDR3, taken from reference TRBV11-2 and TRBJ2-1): EAGVAQSPRYKIIEKRQSVAFWCNPISGHATLYWYQQILGQGPKLLIQFQNNGVVDDSQLPKDRFSAERLKGVDSTLKIQPAKLEDSAVYLCASSPERGTPYNEQFFGPGTRLTVL.

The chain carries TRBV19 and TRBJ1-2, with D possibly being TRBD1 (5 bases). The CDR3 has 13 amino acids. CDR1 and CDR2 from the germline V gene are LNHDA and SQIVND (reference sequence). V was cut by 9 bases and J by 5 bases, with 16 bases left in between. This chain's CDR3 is CARVGAAEYGYTF. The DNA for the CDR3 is TGTGCCAGAGTCGGGGCCGCTGAGTATGGCTACACCTTC.

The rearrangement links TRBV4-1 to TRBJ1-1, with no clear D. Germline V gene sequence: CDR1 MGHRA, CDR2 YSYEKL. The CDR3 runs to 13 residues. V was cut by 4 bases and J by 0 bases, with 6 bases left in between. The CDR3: CASSPTLNTEAFF. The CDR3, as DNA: TGCGCCAGCAGCCCAACACTGAACACTGAAGCTTTCTTT.

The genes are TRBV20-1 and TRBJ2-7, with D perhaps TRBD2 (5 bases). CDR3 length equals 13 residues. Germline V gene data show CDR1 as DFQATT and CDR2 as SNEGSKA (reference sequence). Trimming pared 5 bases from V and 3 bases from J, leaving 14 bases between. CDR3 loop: CSAGVPGDYEQYF. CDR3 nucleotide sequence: TGCAGTGCTGGAGTGCCCGGGGACTACGAGCAGTACTTC.

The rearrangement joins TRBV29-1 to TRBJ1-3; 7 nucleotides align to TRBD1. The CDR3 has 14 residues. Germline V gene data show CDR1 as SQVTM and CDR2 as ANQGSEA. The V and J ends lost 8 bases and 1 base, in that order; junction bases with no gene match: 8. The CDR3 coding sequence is TGCAGCTTGACGGACAGGCGTTCTGGAAACACCATATATTTT. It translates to CSLTDRRSGNTIYF.

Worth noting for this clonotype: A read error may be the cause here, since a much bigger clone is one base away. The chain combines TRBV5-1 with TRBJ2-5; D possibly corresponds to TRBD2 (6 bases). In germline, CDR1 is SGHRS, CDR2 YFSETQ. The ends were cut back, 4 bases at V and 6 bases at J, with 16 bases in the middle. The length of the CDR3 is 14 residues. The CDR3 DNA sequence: TGCGCCAGCAGCGCCGAGGAGGGCAGTCAGACCCAGTACTTC. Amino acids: CASSAEEGSQTQYF.

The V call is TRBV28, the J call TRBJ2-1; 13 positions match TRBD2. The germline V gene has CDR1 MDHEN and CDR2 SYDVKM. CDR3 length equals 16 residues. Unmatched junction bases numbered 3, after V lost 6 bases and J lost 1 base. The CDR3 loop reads CASRGTSGESYNEQFF. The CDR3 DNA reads TGTGCCAGCAGGGGGACTAGCGGGGAATCCTACAATGAGCAGTTCTTC.

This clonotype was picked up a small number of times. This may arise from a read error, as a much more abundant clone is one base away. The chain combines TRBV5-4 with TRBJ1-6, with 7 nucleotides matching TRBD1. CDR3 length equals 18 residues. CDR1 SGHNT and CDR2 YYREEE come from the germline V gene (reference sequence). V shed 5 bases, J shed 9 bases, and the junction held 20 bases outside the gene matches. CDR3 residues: CASRPTINLTGRSSPLHF. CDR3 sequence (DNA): TGTGCCAGCAGACCGACAATTAACTTGACAGGGAGGAGTTCACCCCTCCACTTT.

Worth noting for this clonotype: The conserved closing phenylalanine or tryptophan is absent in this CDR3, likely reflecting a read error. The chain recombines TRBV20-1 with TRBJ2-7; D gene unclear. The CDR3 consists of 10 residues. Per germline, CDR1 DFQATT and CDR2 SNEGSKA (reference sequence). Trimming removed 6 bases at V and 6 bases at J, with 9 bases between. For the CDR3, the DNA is TGCAGTGCGAAGTCCCCCGAGCAGTACTAC. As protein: CSAKSPEQYY.

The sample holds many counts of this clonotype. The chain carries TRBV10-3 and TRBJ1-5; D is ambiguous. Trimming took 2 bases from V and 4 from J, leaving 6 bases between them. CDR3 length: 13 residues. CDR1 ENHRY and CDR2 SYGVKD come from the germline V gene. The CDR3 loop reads CAISETANQPQHF. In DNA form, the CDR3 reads TGTGCCATCAGTGAGACGGCTAATCAGCCCCAGCATTTT.

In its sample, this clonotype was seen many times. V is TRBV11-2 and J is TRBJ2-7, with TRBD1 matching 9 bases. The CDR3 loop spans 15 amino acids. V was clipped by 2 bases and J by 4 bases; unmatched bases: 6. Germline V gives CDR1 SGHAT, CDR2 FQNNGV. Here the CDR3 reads CASSLTDRGSYEQYF. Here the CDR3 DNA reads TGTGCCAGCAGCTTAACAGACAGGGGGTCTTACGAGCAGTACTTC. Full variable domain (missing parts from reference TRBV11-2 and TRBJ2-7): EAGVAQSPRYKIIEKRQSVAFWCNPISGHATLYWYQQILGQGPKLLIQFQNNGVVDDSQLPKDRFSAERLKGVDSTLKIQPAKLEDSAVYLCASSLTDRGSYEQYFGPGTRLTVT.

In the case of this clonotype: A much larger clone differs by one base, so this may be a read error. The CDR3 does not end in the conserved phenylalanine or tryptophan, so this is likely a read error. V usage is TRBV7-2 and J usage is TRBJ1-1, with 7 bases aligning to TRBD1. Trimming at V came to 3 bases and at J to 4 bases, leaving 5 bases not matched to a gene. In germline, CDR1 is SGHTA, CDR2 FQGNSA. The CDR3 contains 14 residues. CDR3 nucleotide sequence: TGTGCCAGCAGCTTGGCAGGGGGGTCCACTGAAGCTTTCCTT. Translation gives CASSLAGGSTEAFL.